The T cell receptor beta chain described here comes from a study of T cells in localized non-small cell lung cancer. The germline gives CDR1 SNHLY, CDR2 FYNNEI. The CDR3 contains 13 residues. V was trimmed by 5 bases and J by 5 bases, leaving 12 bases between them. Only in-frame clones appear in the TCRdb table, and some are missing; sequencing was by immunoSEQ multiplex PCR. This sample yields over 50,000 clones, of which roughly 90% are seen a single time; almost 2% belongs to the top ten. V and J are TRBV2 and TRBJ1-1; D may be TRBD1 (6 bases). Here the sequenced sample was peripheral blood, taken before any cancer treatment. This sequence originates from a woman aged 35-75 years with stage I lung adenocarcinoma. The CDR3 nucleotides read TGTGCCAGCAGTCCACAGGGAGAAACTGAAGCTTTCTTT. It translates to CASSPQGETEAFF.